This TCR beta chain was captured in a study of CD8 T cells in ankylosing spondylitis. Findings and caveats of the study: Matched ankylosing spondylitis synovial fluid reportedly contained a significantly enriched population of disease-linked clones. CD8+ disease-linked clones were present at relatively low frequencies in blood. Characteristic of ankylosing spondylitis blood, it appeared, was a TCR beta motif comprising about eight highly homologous variants. Past studies reported some motif variants in reactive arthritis synovial fluid and blood.

J was trimmed by 4 bases and V by 4 bases; bases with no gene match: 7. The V gene's germline CDR1 is MNHEY and CDR2 SMNVEV (reference sequence). There are 15 residues in the CDR3. Many counts were recorded for this clonotype. Its antigen remains unidentified. Each TCR beta library was made by quantitative 5'-RACE that incorporated molecular barcodes. MiXCR, run by TCRdb on the 5' RACE reads, gives a single entry per CDR3 protein. The table lists some 200,000 distinct CDR3 sequences, about 7% of them singletons. This TCR was recovered from a male donor with ankylosing spondylitis. The gene calls are TRBV27 and TRBJ1-5, with 7 bases matching TRBD1. The sequencing input was blood, either unsorted or a sorted T cell fraction (not recorded which). CDR3 loop: CASSWGRGGNQPQHF. Here the CDR3 DNA reads TGTGCCAGCAGTTGGGGCAGGGGGGGAAATCAGCCCCAGCATTTT.